These T cell receptor beta chains were read from a single sample in a study of T cell responses to AZD1222 COVID-19 vaccine. Profiling relied on immunoSEQ multiplex PCR, and the TCRdb table lists in-frame clones only, not all of them. The profile shows roughly 100,000 clones, roughly 87% of them singletons. The source was peripheral blood, collected on day 0 of AZD1222 vaccination. These receptors came from an adult in good health. The conserved cysteine and the conserved F or W are not part of the CDR3 here. Clone sizes are given selectively: once, few, many, or a class where the clone is expanded.

.	TRBV2	ASTNEANSPLH
.	TRBV30	AWSTTGGREKLF
.	TRBV12-3/TRBV12-4	ASRGQGSEQY
.	TRBV7-9	ASSRTRGLAGRETQY
.	TRBV3-1/TRBV3-2	ASSPAVRGTEAF
.	TRBV6-2/TRBV6-3	ASSRDGRNTEAF
.	TRBV9	ASSATGDEQF
.	TRBV7-6	ASSPSPGYGGNEQF
.	TRBV12-5	ASAVTTLKQF
.	TRBV13	ASSGPGRSNYGYT
.	TRBV3-1/TRBV3-2	ASSQDSPRLTNEKLF
.	TRBV12-3/TRBV12-4	ASSLSGLYEQY
.	TRBV5-1	ASSPPLWGAGELF
.	TRBV24-1	ATSPRGSAYEQY
.	TRBV12-3/TRBV12-4	ASRGQGLYEQY
.	TRBV13	ASSTHQPQH
.	TRBV10-1	ASSHYEQY
.	TRBV7-9	ASSLRGGYEQY
.	TRBV6-5	ASSYTMNRNEQF
.	TRBV2	ASSRQGGGTGELF
once	TRBV2	ASTGPGKGEAF
.	TRBV28	ASRQGDSPRLAKNIQY
.	TRBV2	ASSDLETGYTEAF
.	TRBV11-3	ASSFGTTSSYNEQF
.	TRBV5-4	ASSLGMNIRTDTQY
.	TRBV5-4	ASSTTVFTEAF
.	TRBV7-9	ASSLDGAEQY
once	TRBV5-1	ASSLLGGQGNQPQH
.	TRBV19	ASSEGSSSYNSPLH
.	TRBV6-5	ASSIEDRGTDTQY
once	TRBV29-1	SVGVTWGIPGDTQY
.	TRBV9	ASRPGTQPDTQY
.	TRBV6-5	ASSYPLQGPSYEQY
once	TRBV5-5	ASSLRGSFTSPLH
.	TRBV29-1	SVENPGTPNTEAF
.	TRBV11-3	ASSPFFSTRQF